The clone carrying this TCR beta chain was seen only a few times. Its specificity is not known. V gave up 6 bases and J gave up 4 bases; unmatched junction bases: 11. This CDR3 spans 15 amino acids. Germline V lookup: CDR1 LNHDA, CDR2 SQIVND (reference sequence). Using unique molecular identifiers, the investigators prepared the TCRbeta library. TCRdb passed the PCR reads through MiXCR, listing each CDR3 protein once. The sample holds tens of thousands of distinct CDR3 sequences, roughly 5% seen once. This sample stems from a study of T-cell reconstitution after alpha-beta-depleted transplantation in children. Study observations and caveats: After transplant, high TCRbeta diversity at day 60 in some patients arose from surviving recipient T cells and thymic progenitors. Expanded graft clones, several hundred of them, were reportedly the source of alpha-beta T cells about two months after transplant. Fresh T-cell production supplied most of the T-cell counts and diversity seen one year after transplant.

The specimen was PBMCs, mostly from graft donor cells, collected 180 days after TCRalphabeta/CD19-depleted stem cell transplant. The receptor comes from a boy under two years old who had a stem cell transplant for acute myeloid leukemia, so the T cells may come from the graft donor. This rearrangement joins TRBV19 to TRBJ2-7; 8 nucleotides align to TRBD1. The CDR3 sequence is CASSHGTGSWYEQYF. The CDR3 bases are TGTGCCAGTAGCCACGGGACAGGCAGTTGGTACGAGCAGTACTTC.